This T cell receptor beta chain was captured in a study of shared clonotypes between healthy human individuals. The V gene's germline CDR1 is SNHLY and CDR2 FYNNEI. The V and J ends lost 8 bases and 5 bases respectively, with 9 bases between them. The CDR3 is 11 residues long. Profiling relied on immunoSEQ multiplex PCR, and the TCRdb table lists in-frame clones only, not all of them. This sample has millions of clones, with 90% to 95% found just once. Sequencing used naive CD4+ T cells sorted from blood. This sample's subset: CD45RA+ positively selected. This chain uses TRBV2 with TRBJ2-5; maybe TRBD2 (5 bases). The TCR originated in a man aged 18 to 29 in good health. CDR3 amino acids: CASEGRETQYF. CDR3 sequence (DNA): TGTGCCAGCGAGGGCCGGGAGACCCAGTACTTC.